The rows below give T cell receptor beta chains drawn from one sample of a study of Ad26.COV2.S vaccination and SARS-CoV-2 variants. This table comes from immunoSEQ multiplex PCR, and its TCRdb copy is limited to in-frame clones, with some not included. The profile shows around 380,000 clones, 88% of them singletons. Sequenced material: peripheral blood, taken in a trial of Ad26.COV2.S vaccine versus placebo. These TCRs come from a person between 18 and 60 years old who received the Ad26.COV2.S COVID-19 vaccine or a placebo. The CDR3 runs from the conserved cysteine through the conserved F or W. A D gene is named only where the DNA matches it firmly. Expanded clones are given a class, and other clones once, few, many or no size at all.

J,D,V,size,DNA,CDR3
TRBJ2-7,.,TRBV7-2,many,TGTGCCAGCAGCTTGGACGGACACGCCTACGAGCAGTACTTC,CASSLDGHAYEQYF
TRBJ2-7,.,TRBV9,once,TGTGCCAGCAGCGAGGACCCTTCCTACGAGCAGTACTTC,CASSEDPSYEQYF
TRBJ1-1,TRBD1,TRBV24-1,.,TGTGCCACCAGGGCCGGGACAGGGGCTGAAGCTTTCTTT,CATRAGTGAEAFF
TRBJ1-1,.,TRBV5-1,once,TGCGCCAGCAGCACACAGGGCCTGAACACTGAAGCTTTCTTT,CASSTQGLNTEAFF
TRBJ1-2,.,TRBV7-5,.,TGTGTCAGAAGCGAGACAGGGGGGAGCACCTTC,CVRSETGGSTF
TRBJ2-7,TRBD1,TRBV27,.,TGTGCCAGCAGTTCCGAATATGAACCGGGACAGGGGAGTTTCGAGCAGTACTTC,CASSSEYEPGQGSFEQYF
TRBJ2-5,TRBD1,TRBV5-1,.,TGCGCCAGCAGCAAGGGACAGGGAGGAGAGACCCAGTACTTC,CASSKGQGGETQYF
TRBJ2-1,.,TRBV7-2,once,TGTGCCAGCAGCCCCGGGACACCCTACAATGAGCAGTTCTTC,CASSPGTPYNEQFF
TRBJ1-1,.,TRBV7-6,.,TGTGCCAGCAGCCCCTACGTTATCAACACTGAAGCTTTCTTT,CASSPYVINTEAFF
TRBJ1-6,.,TRBV2,few,TGTGCCACCCACGCACGCTTCGTTGTGGGTAATTCACCCCTCCACTTT,CATHARFVVGNSPLHF
TRBJ2-5,.,TRBV2,.,TGTGCCACCTCGATCGGAGCAGGGGGGGAGACCCAGTACTTC,CATSIGAGGETQYF
TRBJ2-2,.,TRBV3-1/TRBV3-2,.,TGTGCCAGCAGCCAAGAGAGGAGGGGGCGCGGCACCGGGGAGCTGTTTTTT,CASSQERRGRGTGELFF
TRBJ2-3,.,TRBV7-9,.,TGTGCCAGCAGCTTAGCTAGGGGGGGCGCGGCAGATACGCAGTATTTT,CASSLARGGAADTQYF
TRBJ1-1,.,TRBV7-9,.,TGTGCCAGCAGCTTAGAGGTGAACACTGAAGCTTTCTTT,CASSLEVNTEAFF
TRBJ1-2,.,TRBV5-6,.,TGTGCCAGCAGCTTGGTCTATGGCTACACCTTC,CASSLVYGYTF
TRBJ1-6,.,TRBV6-5,.,TGTGCCAGCAGTTATGGGGCCAATTCACCCCTCCACTTT,CASSYGANSPLHF